The entry below gives a single TCR beta chain sequence along with its context. The clone's antigen remains unknown. No base quality information exists; no much larger clone differs at one position. The data stem from a study of shared clonotypes between healthy human individuals (dated by TCRdb to between 2020 and 2021). Background for the entire study: A few men and a couple of women, aged 18 to 49 years, made up the cohort. To estimate repertoire size and how much clonotypes are shared between individuals, the study performed deep sequencing of blood TCR repertoires from roughly five healthy adults. Per donor, leukapheresis produced somewhere between about 0.9 and 10 billion PBMCs. Per donor, three plates each were used for CD4 naive and CD4 memory, two for CD8 naive, and one for CD8 memory. To increase sequencing depth and limit assay-specific biases, different laboratories used diverse techniques to prepare libraries and sequence TCR repertoires. Summary of the overall study and its limitations: Rarefaction of sorted-subset datasets indicated incomplete sequencing despite the large sequencing depth. The small number of donors limited the genetic and exposure-history diversity represented. Sampling was restricted to blood, and TCR repertoires in tissue are likely to differ from TCR repertoires in blood. Across a few donors, about 4.5% of naive CD4, approximately 4% of naive CD8, 2.3% of memory CD4, and over 0.35% of memory CD8 clonotypes were shared. Based on pairwise subsampling, the degree of clonotype sharing among donors was expected to be affected by sequencing depth. Compared with non-shared clonotypes, clonotypes shared by all four sorted-subset donors had higher generation probabilities. Estimated clonotype richness was generally larger for naive than for memory subsets.

Cut back by 4 bases and 2 bases, the V and J ends lie 12 bases apart. Reading the germline V gene gives CDR1 MNHNS and CDR2 SASEGT. The CDR3 goes from the cysteine to the phenylalanine over 15 residues. Of the read, only the CDR3 DNA is kept; its 45 bases are in frame from base 1. Healthy HIV-negative adults with no recently reported acute infections or vaccinations were included as donors. Only Caucasian adults living in Nashville, Tennessee, USA were represented among the donors. CD4+ T cells were enriched by magnetic negative selection, after which naive cells were positively selected on CD45RA and the negative fraction was taken as the memory subset. Blood was obtained by leukapheresis, after which PBMCs were separated by Ficoll-Histopaque density gradient centrifugation and cryopreserved in liquid nitrogen vapor phase. Analytical flow cytometry was used to check the purity and quantity of every magnetically sorted T cell population. Genomic DNA was isolated from each sorted fraction and quantified by UV absorbance on a Nanodrop 2000c.

Using the deep immunoSEQ assay, TCR CDR3 regions were amplified from genomic DNA by multiplex PCR. For each cell subset, the extracted genomic DNA was distributed evenly across all wells of several immunoSEQ 96-well plates, and each plate served as one replicate. For sorted subsets, 150 to 250 ng of genomic DNA, equivalent to around 29,000 T cell genomes, went into each replicate PCR. Purified libraries were measured with a Qubit 3.0 fluorometer, size-checked on a Bioanalyzer 2100, and measured again with the KAPA Library Quantification kit. Every immunoSEQ 96-well plate was sequenced on a dedicated single-read 150-cycle Illumina NextSeq 550 flow cell. Per the original workflow: Because the immunoSEQ output held only junctional sequences and lacked quality scores, the filtering could not match the filtering applied to full-length reads. Sequences were annotated with PyIR, a Python wrapper for IgBLAST v1.9, and V/J genes and CDR3 were assigned using IMGT germline references. Any read was removed if the V/J assignment was weak (E-value above 1e-6), the CDR3 was missing, or the read contained stop codons, out-of-frame junctions, or ambiguous translated residues. A V3J clonotype was defined by an identical inferred V gene, J gene, and CDR3 amino acid sequence. To compute the percentage overlap between repertoires, the number of shared unique clonotypes was divided by the size of the smaller repertoire. Repertoire richness was assessed with RTK rarefaction, the Chao1 estimator, and Recon v2.1 estimates of unobserved clonotypes. For all TCRbeta clonotypes obtained by the gDNA method from four donors, generation probabilities were computed with OLGA. TCRdb stores this immuneACCESS table with in-frame sequences only. Part of the clones is absent; in the studies checked, under half of the shortfall reflects unresolved V genes, and no reason is known for the rest. V, J and clone size were drawn from that table, and D and trimming were deduced from the DNA. The sample profile shows 550,000 to 850,000 clones; around 72% of them were found once. The top ten clonotypes cover more than 1.5% of the sample.

This sequence was found in a woman aged 30 to 39 in good health. What was sequenced was memory CD4+ T cells sorted from blood. What the cell subset or site label conveys for this sample: CD45RA-negative fraction. The rearranged chain carries TRBV6-1 and TRBJ1-5, with TRBD1 perhaps the D gene, on 5 matching bases. The CDR3: CASSGPRGGNQPQHF. The bases read TGTGCCAGCAGTGGGCCGCGGGGGGGCAATCAGCCCCAGCATTTT.